The clone carrying this TCR beta chain was observed a single time. Its matching antigen is unknown. This sample was included in a study of shared clonotypes between healthy human individuals. Study-wide points: As a rule, naive subsets had a larger estimated richness than memory subsets. Roughly 5% of naive CD4 clonotypes were shared across a few donors.

The DNA input per sorted-subset replicate PCR was roughly 210 ng, corresponding to roughly 31,000 T cell genomes. The authors' processing: ImmunoSEQ yielded junction-only sequences lacking quality scores, so filtering differed. The assay was immunoSEQ multiplex PCR, and TCRdb's table has in-frame clones only and misses some. Clone size and the V and J calls come from that table; the DNA yielded D and trimming. The repertoire has approximately 710,000 clones, around 91% of them found once; the top ten carry more than 30%. CDR1 and CDR2 (germline): LGHNT, FRNRAP. The length of the CDR3 is 14 residues. The trim removed 7 bases at V and 4 bases at J, leaving 8 bases unmatched.

The chain employs TRBV12-5 and TRBJ1-2, with 8 nucleotides matching TRBD1. The sequence derives from a young man in good health. Some clones in this sample may be carry-over from other donors' samples. The sample taken for sequencing was memory CD8+ T cells from PBMCs. Stated subset: CD45RO+ cells pooled with CCR7-negative TemRA cells. CDR3 DNA: TGTGCTAGTGCTTTCGCAGGGGGCCCCTATGGCTACACCTTC. It yields the protein CASAFAGGPYGYTF.